The clone carrying this TCR beta chain occurred once. With V trimmed by 2 bases and J by 1 base, 10 bases remained unmatched. The CDR3 covers 19 residues. Germline V gene sequence: CDR1 SQVTM, CDR2 ANQGSEA. The sample is drawn from a study of OX40 agonist ivuxolimab in advanced cancers. Study-level background: Two cutaneous melanoma patients and one hepatocellular carcinoma patient, three in all, had partial responses.

The data were produced by immunoSEQ multiplex PCR, yet TCRdb's version contains in-frame clones alone and is incomplete. The table lists around 28,000 clones, roughly 84% of them singletons. The V gene is TRBV29-1, the J gene TRBJ2-1, with 14 bases that match TRBD2. The TCR sequence derives from an adult with an advanced solid tumor such as melanoma, head and neck, liver or kidney cancer. The input for sequencing was CD4+ or CD8+ T cells sorted from blood, taken in a trial of the OX40 agonist ivuxolimab. As DNA, the CDR3 is TGCAGCGTTGAAAGCGGACTAGCGGGAGGATCGGGGTCCTACAATGAGCAGTTCTTC. Translating gives CSVESGLAGGSGSYNEQFF.